This T cell receptor beta chain was recorded in a study of T cells after yellow fever vaccination. This CDR3 spans 12 amino acids. V was clipped by 5 bases and J by 15 bases, with 14 bases between them. Study-level points and caveats: Just a small share of clonotypes turned up in the CD4 compartment as well as the CD8 compartment.

This clonotype occurred many times. No antigen is known for it. A universal primer site and UMIs were added as TCR cDNA was made by 5'RACE template switching. TCRdb reprocessed the 5' RACE reads via MiXCR and lists one record per CDR3 protein. This sample has around 320,000 distinct CDR3 sequences, with roughly 10% found just once. The source was CD4+ T cells sorted from PBMCs, collected 45 days after the yellow fever booster vaccination. The rearrangement uses TRBV12-3 or TRBV12-4 and TRBJ1-6, with TRBD1 as a possible D gene (6 bases). The receptor was isolated from a man between 18 and 35 years old who received the YFV17D yellow fever vaccine. The CDR3 is CASSLERTVLHF. The CDR3, as DNA: TGTGCCAGCAGTCTGGAAAGGACAGTCCTCCACTTT.